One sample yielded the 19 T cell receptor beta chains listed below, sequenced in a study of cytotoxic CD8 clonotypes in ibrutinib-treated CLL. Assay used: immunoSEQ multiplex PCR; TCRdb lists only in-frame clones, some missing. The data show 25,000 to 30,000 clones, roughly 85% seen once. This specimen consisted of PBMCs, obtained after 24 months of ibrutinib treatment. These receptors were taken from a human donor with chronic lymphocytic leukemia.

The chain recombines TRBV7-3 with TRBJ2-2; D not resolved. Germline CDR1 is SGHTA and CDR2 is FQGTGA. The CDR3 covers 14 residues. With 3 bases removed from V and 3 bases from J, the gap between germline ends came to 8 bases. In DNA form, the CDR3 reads TGTGCCAGCAGCTTTACCCGTTACACCGGGGAGCTGTTTTTT. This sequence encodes CASSFTRYTGELFF.

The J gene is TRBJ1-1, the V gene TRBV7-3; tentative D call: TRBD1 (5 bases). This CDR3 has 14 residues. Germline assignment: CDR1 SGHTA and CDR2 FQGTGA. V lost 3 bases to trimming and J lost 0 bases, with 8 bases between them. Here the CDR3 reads CASSFRGVNTEAFF. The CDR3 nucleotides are TGTGCCAGCAGCTTCCGGGGCGTGAACACTGAAGCTTTCTTT.

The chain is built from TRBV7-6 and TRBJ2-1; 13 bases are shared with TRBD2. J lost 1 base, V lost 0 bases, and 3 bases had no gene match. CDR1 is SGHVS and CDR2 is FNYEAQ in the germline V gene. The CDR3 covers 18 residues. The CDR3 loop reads CASSLAGTSGASYNEQFF. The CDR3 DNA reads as TGTGCCAGCAGCTTAGCAGGGACTAGCGGGGCTTCCTACAATGAGCAGTTCTTC.

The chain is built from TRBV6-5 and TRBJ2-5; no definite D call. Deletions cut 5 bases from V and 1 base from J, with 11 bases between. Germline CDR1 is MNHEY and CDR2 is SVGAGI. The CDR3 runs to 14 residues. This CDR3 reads CASSEPAAQETQYF. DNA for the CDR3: TGTGCCAGCAGTGAACCCGCCGCCCAAGAGACCCAGTACTTC.

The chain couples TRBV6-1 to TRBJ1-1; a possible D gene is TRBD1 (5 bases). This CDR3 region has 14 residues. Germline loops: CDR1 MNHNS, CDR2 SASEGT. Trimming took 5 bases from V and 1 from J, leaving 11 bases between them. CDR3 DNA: TGTGCCAGCAGTCCGAGGGGAGGGAACACTGAAGCTTTCTTT. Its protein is CASSPRGGNTEAFF.

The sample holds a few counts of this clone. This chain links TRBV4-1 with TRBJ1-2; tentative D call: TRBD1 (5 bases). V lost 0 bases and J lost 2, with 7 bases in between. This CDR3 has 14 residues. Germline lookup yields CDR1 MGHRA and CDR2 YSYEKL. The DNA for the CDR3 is TGCGCCAGCAGCCAAGAACCAGGGAACTATGGCTACACCTTC. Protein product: CASSQEPGNYGYTF.

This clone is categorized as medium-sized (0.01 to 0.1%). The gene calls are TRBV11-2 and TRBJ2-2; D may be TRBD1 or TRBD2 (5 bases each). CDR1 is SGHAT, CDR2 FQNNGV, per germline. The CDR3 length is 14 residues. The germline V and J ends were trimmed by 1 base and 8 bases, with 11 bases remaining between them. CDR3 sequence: CASSLGGAGGELFF. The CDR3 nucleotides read TGTGCCAGCAGCTTAGGAGGGGCAGGTGGGGAGCTGTTTTTT.

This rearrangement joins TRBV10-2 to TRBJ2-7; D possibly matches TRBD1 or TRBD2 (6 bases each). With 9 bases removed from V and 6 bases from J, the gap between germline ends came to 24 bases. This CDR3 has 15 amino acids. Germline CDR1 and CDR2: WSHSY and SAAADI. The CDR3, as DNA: TGCGCCAGTATGGGGGGACAACTGGTTATGGGCGAGCAGTACTTC. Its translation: CASMGGQLVMGEQYF.

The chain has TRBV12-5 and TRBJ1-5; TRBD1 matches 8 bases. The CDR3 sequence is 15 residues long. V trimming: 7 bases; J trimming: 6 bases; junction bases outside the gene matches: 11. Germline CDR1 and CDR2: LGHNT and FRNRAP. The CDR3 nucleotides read TGTGCTAGTGCCACTGGACAGGGTGGTAGTCAGCCCCAGCATTTT. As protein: CASATGQGGSQPQHF.

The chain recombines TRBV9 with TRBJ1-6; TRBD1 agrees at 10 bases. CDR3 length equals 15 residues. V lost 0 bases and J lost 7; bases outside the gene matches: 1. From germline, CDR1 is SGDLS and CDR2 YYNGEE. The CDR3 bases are TGTGCCAGCAGCGTAGAGGGACAGGGGAATTCACCCCTCCACTTT. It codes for CASSVEGQGNSPLHF.

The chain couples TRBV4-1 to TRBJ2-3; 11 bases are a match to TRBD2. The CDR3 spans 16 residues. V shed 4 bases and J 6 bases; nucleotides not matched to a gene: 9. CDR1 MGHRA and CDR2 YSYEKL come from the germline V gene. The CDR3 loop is CASSLRGTSGLDTQYF. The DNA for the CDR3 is TGCGCCAGCAGCCTAAGGGGGACTAGCGGCCTGGATACGCAGTATTTT.

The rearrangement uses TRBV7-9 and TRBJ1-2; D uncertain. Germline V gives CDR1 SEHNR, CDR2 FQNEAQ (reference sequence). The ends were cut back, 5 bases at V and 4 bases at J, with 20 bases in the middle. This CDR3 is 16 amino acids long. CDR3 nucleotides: TGTGCCAGCAGCCATGCCACGTGGACTCTCGGCTATGGCTACACCTTC. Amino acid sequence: CASSHATWTLGYGYTF. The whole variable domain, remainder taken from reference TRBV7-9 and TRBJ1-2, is DTGVSQNPRHKITKRGQNVTFRCDPISEHNRLYWYRQTLGQGPEFLTYFQNEAQLEKSRLLSDRFSAERPKGSFSTLEIQRTEQGDSAMYLCASSHATWTLGYGYTFGSGTRLTVV.

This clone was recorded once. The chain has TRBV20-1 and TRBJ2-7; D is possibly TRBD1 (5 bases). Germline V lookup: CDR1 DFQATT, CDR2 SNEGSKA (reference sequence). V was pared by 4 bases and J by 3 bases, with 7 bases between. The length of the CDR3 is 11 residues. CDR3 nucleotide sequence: TGCAGTGCTACAGGGATCTACGAGCAGTACTTC. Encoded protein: CSATGIYEQYF.

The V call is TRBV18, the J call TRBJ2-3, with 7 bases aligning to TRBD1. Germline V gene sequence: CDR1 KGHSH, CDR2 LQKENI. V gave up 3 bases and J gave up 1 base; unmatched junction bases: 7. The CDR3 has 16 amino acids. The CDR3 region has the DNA TGTGCCAGCTCACCGCTAGGGGGCGGTGGCACAGATACGCAGTATTTT. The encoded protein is CASSPLGGGGTDTQYF.

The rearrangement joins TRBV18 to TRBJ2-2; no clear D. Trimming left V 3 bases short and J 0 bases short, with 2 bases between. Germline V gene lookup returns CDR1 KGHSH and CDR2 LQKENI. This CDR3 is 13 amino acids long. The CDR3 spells CASSPPNTGELFF. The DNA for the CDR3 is TGTGCCAGCTCACCTCCGAACACCGGGGAGCTGTTTTTT.

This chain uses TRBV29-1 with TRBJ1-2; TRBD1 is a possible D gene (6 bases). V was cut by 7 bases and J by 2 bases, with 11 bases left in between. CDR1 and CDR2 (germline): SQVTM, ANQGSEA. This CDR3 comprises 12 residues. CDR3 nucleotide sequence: TGCAGCGCCGGAGACAGGAACTATGGCTACACCTTC. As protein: CSAGDRNYGYTF.

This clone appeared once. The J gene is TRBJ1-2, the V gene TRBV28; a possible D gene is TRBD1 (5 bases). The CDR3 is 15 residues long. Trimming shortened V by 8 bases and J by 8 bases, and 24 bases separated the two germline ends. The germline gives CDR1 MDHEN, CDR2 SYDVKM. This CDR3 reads CASAAGTTRGQGYTF. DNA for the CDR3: TGTGCCAGCGCGGCCGGGACCACGCGAGGGCAGGGCTACACCTTC.

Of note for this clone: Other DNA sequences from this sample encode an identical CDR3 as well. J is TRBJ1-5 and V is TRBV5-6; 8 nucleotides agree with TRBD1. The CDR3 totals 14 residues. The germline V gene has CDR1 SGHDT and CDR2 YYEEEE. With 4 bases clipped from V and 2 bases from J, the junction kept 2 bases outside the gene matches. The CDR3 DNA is TGTGCCAGCAGCCCGGGACAGGGCAATCAGCCCCAGCATTTT. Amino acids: CASSPGQGNQPQHF.

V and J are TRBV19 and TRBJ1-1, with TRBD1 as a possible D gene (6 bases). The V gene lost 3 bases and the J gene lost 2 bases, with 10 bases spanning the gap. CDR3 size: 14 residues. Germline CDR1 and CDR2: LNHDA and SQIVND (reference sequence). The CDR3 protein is CASSIGTLNTEAFF. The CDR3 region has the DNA TGTGCCAGTAGTATCGGGACACTTAACACTGAAGCTTTCTTT.